This TCR beta chain was identified in a study of blood T cells in healthy people across ages (dated by TCRdb to 2014 to 2015). Context from the whole study: In model experiments, roughly one uniquely barcoded TCR beta cDNA molecule per two T cells was captured by template switching. Using deep sequencing normalized with unique cDNA molecular identifiers, the study measured how TCR beta repertoire diversity changes with age. Four age groups were formed from the donors: young (average approximately 17 years), middle-aged (roughly 38), aged (around 68) and long-lived (less than 85). To avoid experimental bias, donors of different ages were spread randomly across the sequencing lanes. The study analyzed two additional independent replicas of 1 million unique cDNA reads from the same blood draw for two donors, one aged 18 to 30 and one aged 80 or older. Beyond this particular receptor, the publication reports: Compared with the aged group, the long-lived group had more naive CD4+ T cells, fewer expanded clones and increased TCR diversity, a pattern suggesting age selection. Estimates of total diversity based on one million sequenced T cells were considered lower bounds and underestimates. A strong correlation was found between observed TCR beta diversity and the percentage of naive T cells measured by flow cytometry. Donor CMV infection status was unknown, potentially confounding age-related changes in expanded clonotypes. Because profiling used bulk unsorted PBMCs, naive and antigen-experienced compartments could not be compared conclusively. As age increased, observed TCR beta diversity per million T cells dropped in a roughly linear way, and a significant reduction was already evident by age 40.

About this clonotype itself: Its antigen is not yet known. No much larger clone is present one base from it, and per-base qualities are unavailable.

CDR1 and CDR2 were assigned from the germline V gene as MNHEY and SVGAGI. From the cysteine up to the phenylalanine, the CDR3 has a length of 15 residues. Just CDR3 DNA is preserved here, 45 bases in frame from base 1. V ends up 0 bases short and J 1 base short, with an unmatched junction base count of 3. Donors were 30 to 45 systemically healthy Caucasian individuals from Russia aged roughly 6 to 100 years. Around 10 milliliters of peripheral blood were drawn from each donor into EDTA-treated Vacutainer tubes. Ficoll-Paque density-gradient centrifugation was used to isolate PBMCs, with at least 6 million per sample. Total RNA was extracted from PBMCs with Trizol reagent, with at least 6 micrograms obtained per sample. For every donor, flow cytometry on a PBMC aliquot measured the percentage of naive CD45RAhigh/CD27high T cells. Libraries were constructed by 5' RACE. The sequencing machine was an Illumina HiSeq 2500. A second roughly 7 to 11 cycle PCR used a sample-barcoded 5' primer and a J-beta primer mix. A unique molecular identifier was introduced onto each TCR beta cDNA molecule by a template-switch 5' adaptor carrying 12 random nucleotides. Each sample yielded at least 2.5 million CDR3-containing paired-end reads. All of the RNA was converted into first-strand cDNA using the Mint cDNA synthesis kit, with a TRBC-specific oligonucleotide serving as the primer. Following uracil-DNA glycosylase treatment, a first 18-cycle PCR with universal primers M1SS and BC2_uni_R was performed on all cDNA. Turning to the authors' computational methods: Normalization of each sample was performed by random selection of 1 million high-quality reads, each carrying a distinct molecular identifier. Reads sharing molecular identifiers were discarded rather than binned into consensus sequences. CDR3 identification, clonotype clustering and error correction used MiTCR with a Q25 quality threshold and the strictest error-elimination algorithm. A nonparametric unseen species model with Euler transformation was used to estimate a lower bound on total TCR beta diversity. TCRdb handled the public reads itself, with Q25 trimming in fastp and clone calling in MiXCR, and kept productive beta chains. Rows are combined by CDR3 protein, so each entry shows the most common genes and DNA. V and J calls and clone size were set by TCRdb, not the authors. This sample has some 700,000 distinct CDR3 sequences in its table, and roughly 43% of those were observed once. The ten largest account for roughly 20% of the sample.

The sequencing sample was made of blood. This chain is built from TRBV6-5 and TRBJ2-7, with 7 central nucleotides matching TRBD1. The TCR comes from a woman aged 60-75 years in good health. The CDR3 corresponds to CASSYSDRLSYEQYF. The nucleotide sequence is given as TGTGCCAGCAGTTACTCGGACAGGCTTTCCTACGAGCAGTACTTC.